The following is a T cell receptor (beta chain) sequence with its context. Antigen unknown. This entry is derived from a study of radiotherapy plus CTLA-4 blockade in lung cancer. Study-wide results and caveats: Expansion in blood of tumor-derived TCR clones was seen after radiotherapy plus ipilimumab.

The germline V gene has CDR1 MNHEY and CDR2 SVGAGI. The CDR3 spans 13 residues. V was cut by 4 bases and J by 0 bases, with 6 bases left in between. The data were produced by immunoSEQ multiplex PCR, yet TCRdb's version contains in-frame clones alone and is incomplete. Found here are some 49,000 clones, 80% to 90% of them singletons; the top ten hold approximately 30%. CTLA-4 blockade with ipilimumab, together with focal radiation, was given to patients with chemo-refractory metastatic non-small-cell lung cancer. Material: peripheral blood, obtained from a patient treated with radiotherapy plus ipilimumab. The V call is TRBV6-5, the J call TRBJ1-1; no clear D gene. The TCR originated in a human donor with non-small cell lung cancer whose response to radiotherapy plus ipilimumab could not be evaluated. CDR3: CASSFQMNTEAFF. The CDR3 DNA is TGTGCCAGCAGTTTCCAGATGAACACTGAAGCTTTCTTT.